These T cell receptor beta chains were read from a single sample in a study of blood T cell repertoires in COVID-19. The repertoire was sequenced with immunoSEQ multiplex PCR; TCRdb's copy has only in-frame clones and lacks some. Among about 100,000 clones listed, about 89% were seen once. Sequencing was performed on peripheral blood. The receptor set was obtained from a woman in her thirties with acute or convalescent COVID-19. CDR3s include the opening cysteine and the closing phenylalanine or tryptophan.

J | V | CDR3
TRBJ2-7 | TRBV2 | CASSRAGQFSYEQYF
TRBJ2-3 | TRBV4-1 | CASSHATLAGGPDTQYF
TRBJ2-7 | TRBV5-4 | CASSQSGTGGFEQYF
TRBJ2-7 | TRBV10-2 | CASRSPGQSYEQYF
TRBJ2-7 | TRBV19 | CASSRRSAGTTYEQYF
TRBJ1-5 | TRBV5-1 | CASRESTGNQPQHF
TRBJ1-2 | TRBV5-6 | CASSGYDEDRVYGYTF
TRBJ2-7 | TRBV12-3/TRBV12-4 | CASSLTGTYEQYF
TRBJ1-6 | TRBV3-1/TRBV3-2 | CASSQTGGALHF
TRBJ2-7 | TRBV4-1 | CASSQPRAGNFYEQYF
TRBJ1-1 | TRBV25-1 | CASRASGGWTEAFF
TRBJ2-2 | TRBV24-1 | CATSDPRQGNGELFF
TRBJ2-1 | TRBV19 | CASSIDQTSGGPHEQFF
TRBJ2-2 | TRBV5-6 | CASRSPTGELFF
TRBJ2-7 | TRBV27 | CASSATGYSYEQYF
TRBJ2-3 | TRBV4-1 | CASSYQLAGATDTQYF
TRBJ1-4 | TRBV7-2 | CASSPRHTTNEKLFF
TRBJ1-6 | TRBV5-1 | CASSLDQGRGSPLHF
TRBJ1-2 | TRBV9 | CASSKYPDRSYGYTF
TRBJ2-1 | TRBV7-3 | CASSSKPSVSSYNEQFF
TRBJ2-2 | TRBV2 | CATQGQGRTGELFF
TRBJ1-3 | TRBV28 | CASSLRTGAGNTIYF
TRBJ1-1 | TRBV6-5 | CATGRTEAFF
TRBJ2-7 | TRBV28 | CASSHTGTSSYEQYF
TRBJ1-3 | TRBV28 | CASSLRGIGNTIYF
TRBJ1-5 | TRBV2 | CASSVGTGKPQHF
TRBJ2-7 | TRBV28 | CASSFPTSGGTAFYEQYF
TRBJ1-5 | TRBV6-4 | CASPARVGNQPQHF
TRBJ2-1 | TRBV9 | CASTGTGDNEQFF
TRBJ2-4 | TRBV3-1/TRBV3-2 | CASSQADPGTGDPIQYF
TRBJ2-3 | TRBV6-5 | CASSYSGTATDTQYF
TRBJ2-1 | TRBV3-1/TRBV3-2 | CASSVGQGAPKFF
TRBJ1-2 | TRBV4-1 | CASSQGGRTNYGYTF
TRBJ2-7 | TRBV6-5 | CASSQLGSRVYEQYF
TRBJ1-2 | TRBV2 | CASSGVSFPEGYTF
TRBJ2-1 | TRBV28 | CASSTRPRDRDYEQFF
TRBJ1-2 | TRBV6-6 | CASSYQIGVTNYGYTF
TRBJ2-7 | TRBV9 | CASPGGGGVYEQYF
TRBJ1-1 | TRBV2 | CASRGTATRTEAFF